This TCR beta chain came from a study of blood T cells in healthy people across ages. Ten or more counts support this clonotype. Trimming left V 1 base short and J 8 bases short, with 11 bases between. This CDR3 is built from 13 residues. Looked up from germline, CDR1 is SGHTA and CDR2 is FQGNSA. Primers used in a second PCR of roughly 7 to 12 cycles were a sample-barcoded 5' primer and a J-beta primer mix. In TCRdb, the 5' RACE reads were re-called with MiXCR into one record per CDR3 protein. The sample lists about 1.5 million distinct CDR3 sequences; 40% to 45% were seen once. This sequence originates from a woman between 18 and 29 years old in good health. The chain is built from TRBV7-2 and TRBJ1-2; D remains unclear. Material for sequencing was blood. CDR3 amino acids: CASSLGQFGGYTF. DNA of the CDR3: TGTGCCAGCAGCTTAGGGCAGTTTGGCGGCTACACCTTC.